This TCR beta chain was obtained from a study of cytomegalovirus exposure and HLA in healthy donors. Looking at the study overall: Genotyping showed roughly 83% of roughly 390 donors falling in the Caucasian-associated ancestry cluster.

Per germline, CDR1 SGHVS and CDR2 FQNEAQ. The CDR3 spans 15 residues. Trimming cost V 1 base and J 6 bases; bases outside gene matches: 6. PCR amplification relied on 60 Vbeta primers (plus 13 Jbeta primers). Here immunoSEQ multiplex PCR was the method, and the copy in TCRdb shows in-frame clones only, minus some. This table holds 150,000 to 250,000 clones, roughly four fifths found once. This clone appeared a few times. Its antigen remains unidentified. Donors in the study were healthy people who gave bone marrow. Points from the study as a whole: Several V segments, TRBV6-2 and TRBV6-3 among them, could not be told apart and were dropped. Later genetic work tied a missense DCLRE1C variant to beta-chain V and J trimming.

This chain joins TRBV7-8 and TRBJ1-5, with TRBD1 identical over 7 bases. This clonotype was obtained from a man aged 25 to 40 in good health and CMV-seronegative. Material for sequencing was PBMCs. The CDR3 region is CASSLDGRGIQPQHF. CDR3 coding DNA: TGTGCCAGCAGCTTAGATGGCAGGGGGATTCAGCCCCAGCATTTT.